This TCR beta chain was found in a study of vaccination and CD4 T cells after COVID-19 (dated by TCRdb to between 2021 and 2024). About the investigation overall: SARS-CoV-2 positivity had been established in the convalescent patients by nasal swab PCR, and mild disease was recorded in roughly 9 of these patients and severe disease in one. As controls, cultures received a CEFX viral epitope pool (the positive control), an HIV-1 Nef peptide pool (the negative control), or no peptide at all. The convalescent cohort included six males and four females, with two Hispanic individuals, seven Caucasians, two Asians and one multiracial person. In roughly 10 COVID-19 convalescent patients and a few infection-naive healthy vaccine recipients, the spike-specific CD4+ TCR repertoire before mRNA vaccination was compared with the repertoire after mRNA vaccination. Post-COVID blood samples were collected from convalescent patients a median of about 92 days after diagnosis, with a range of roughly 30 to 170 days. Post-vaccine blood samples were collected a median of 72 days after the second vaccine dose, ranging from about 13 to 241 days. For stimulating the cultures, overlapping spike peptide pools were used, derived from SARS-CoV-2 as well as from the common cold coronaviruses HCoV-NL63, HCoV-OC43 and HCoV-229E. Participants received two doses of either the Pfizer-BioNTech BNT162b2 vaccine (n=8) or the Moderna mRNA-1273 vaccine (n=2).

Findings and caveats that apply to the study as a whole: Although the median number of SARS-CoV-2-reactive clonotypes went up from around 20 after infection to some 38 after vaccination, the increase was not significant. Only a relatively small number of convalescent patients were included in the study, and early timepoints following natural infection were not analyzed. In convalescent patients, a median around 90% of post-vaccine SARS-CoV-2-reactive clones were detected only after vaccination, and vaccine-specific priming was suggested by this finding. Of the vaccine-specific clones in convalescent patients, 304 of 307, or nearly all, reacted only to SARS-CoV-2 spike and did not cross-react with common cold coronaviruses.

A word on this clonotype: Its cognate antigen has yet to be identified. Base-call qualities are not available, and no considerably larger clone is one nucleotide away.

The sample's treatment or condition label, decoded: roughly nine-day PBMC culture with coronavirus spike peptide pools or control peptides (ViraFEST assay). The study used the ViraFEST assay, which expanded antigen-specific T cells with peptide pools and then identified expanded clonotypes by TCR sequencing. The convalescent patients' positive SARS-CoV-2 PCR tests were from March to December 2020, which was before the Alpha, Beta and Delta variants emerged in the United States. Each well held approximately 2 million PBMCs cultured in IMDM containing about 5% human AB serum and around 10 IU/ml IL-2, with 9 to 10 ug/ml peptide pools added. On days 3 and 7, half of the culture medium was replaced with fresh IL-2-containing medium. After 10 days of culture, CD4+ T cells were isolated by negative selection with the EasySep CD4+ T cell isolation kit. Ficoll-Paque Plus gradient centrifugation was used to isolate PBMCs from whole blood, and the isolated PBMCs were then either used fresh or cryopreserved at -140C. Triplicate wells were generally used for each culture condition.

Libraries came from PCR. DNA from cultured CD4+ T cells was subjected to TCR sequencing with the Oncomine TCR Beta short-read assay at the Johns Hopkins FTIC core. Genomic DNA was extracted from the cultured CD4+ T cells with the QIAamp micro DNA kit. Oncomine TCR Beta libraries from cultured CD4+ T cells were pooled with unique dual indexes and sequenced on an Illumina iSeq 100. On the authors' methods: Non-productive sequences were filtered out, and CDR3s that did not start with C, did not end with F or W, or were shorter than 7 amino acids were discarded. The MANAFEST web application was used to identify antigen-specific clonotypes by comparing peptide-stimulated wells against reference wells and other culture wells. Positive clones required FDR below 0.05, an odds ratio above 5, and productive frequency above 0.1% in at least two of three replicate wells. A clonotype was classed as cross-reactive if the clonotype showed significant expansion both in SARS-CoV-2 spike wells and in at least one common cold coronavirus spike condition. CDR3 homology was assessed with Levenshtein distances (stringdist) and unrooted phylogenetic trees (ape) in R version 3.6.1. Starting from the raw public reads, TCRdb applied fastp trimming at Q25, assembled clones with MiXCR and retained in-frame beta chains. Identical CDR3 proteins give one entry, which carries the most common genes and DNA. These V and J calls rely on TCRdb rather than the paper's analysis. The sample table holds about 11,000 distinct CDR3 sequences, of which around 50% were seen once. The ten largest clonotypes hold 10% to 15% of the sample.

Trimming takes 4 bases from V and 9 bases from J, and the germline ends sit 10 bases apart. The germline V gene (reference sequence) sets CDR1 to GTSNPN and CDR2 to SVGIG. The CDR3 runs 12 residues from the cysteine to the phenylalanine. Solely the CDR3 DNA is kept, with 36 bases framed from the first base. The sample was CD4+ T cells from blood, cultured in vitro. This sequence uses TRBV30 and TRBJ1-6; TRBD1 is a possible D gene, resting on 6 matching bases. The TCR comes from a human donor who had recovered from COVID-19. The sequence in DNA is TGTGCCTGGACCCAAGGGGGTTCACCCCTCCACTTT. Translated, this gives CAWTQGGSPLHF.